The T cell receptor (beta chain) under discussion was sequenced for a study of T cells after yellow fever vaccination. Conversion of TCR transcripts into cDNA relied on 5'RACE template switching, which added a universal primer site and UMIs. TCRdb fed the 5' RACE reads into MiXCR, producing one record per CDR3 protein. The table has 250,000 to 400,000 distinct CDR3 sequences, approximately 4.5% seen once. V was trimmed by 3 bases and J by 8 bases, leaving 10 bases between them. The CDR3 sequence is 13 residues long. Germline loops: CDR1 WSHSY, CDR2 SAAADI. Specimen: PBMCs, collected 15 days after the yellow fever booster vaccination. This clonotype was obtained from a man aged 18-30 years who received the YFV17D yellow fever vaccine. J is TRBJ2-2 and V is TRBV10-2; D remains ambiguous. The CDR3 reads CASSEYRVGELFF. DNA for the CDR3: TGCGCCAGCAGTGAATATCGGGTGGGGGAGCTGTTTTTT.